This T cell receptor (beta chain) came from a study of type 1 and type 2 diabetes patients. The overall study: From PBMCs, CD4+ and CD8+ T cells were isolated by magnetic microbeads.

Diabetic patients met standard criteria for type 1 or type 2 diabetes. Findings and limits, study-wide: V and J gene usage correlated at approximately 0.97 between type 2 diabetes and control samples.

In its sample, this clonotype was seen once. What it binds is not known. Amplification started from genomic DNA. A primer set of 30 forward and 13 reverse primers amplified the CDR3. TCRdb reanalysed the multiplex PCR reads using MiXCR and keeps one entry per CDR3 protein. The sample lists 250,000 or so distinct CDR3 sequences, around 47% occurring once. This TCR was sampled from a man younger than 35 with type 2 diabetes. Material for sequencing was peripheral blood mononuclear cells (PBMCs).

The CDR3 loop reads CASSLLGATLYGYTF. DNA of the CDR3: TGTGCCAGCAGCCTCTTGGGGGCGACCCTCTATGGCTACACCTTC. The chain carries TRBV7-3 and TRBJ1-2; maybe TRBD1 (6 bases). Per the germline V gene, CDR1 is SGHTA and CDR2 is FQGTGA. The CDR3 loop spans 15 amino acids. V shed 5 bases and J shed 4 bases, with 17 bases lying between them. Drawing the rest from reference TRBV7-3 and TRBJ1-2, the complete variable domain is GAGVSQTPSNKVTEKGKYVELRCDPISGHTALYWYRQSLGQGPEFLIYFQGTGAADDSGLPNDRFFAVRPEGSVSTLKIQRTERGDSAVYLCASSLLGATLYGYTFGSGTRLTVV.